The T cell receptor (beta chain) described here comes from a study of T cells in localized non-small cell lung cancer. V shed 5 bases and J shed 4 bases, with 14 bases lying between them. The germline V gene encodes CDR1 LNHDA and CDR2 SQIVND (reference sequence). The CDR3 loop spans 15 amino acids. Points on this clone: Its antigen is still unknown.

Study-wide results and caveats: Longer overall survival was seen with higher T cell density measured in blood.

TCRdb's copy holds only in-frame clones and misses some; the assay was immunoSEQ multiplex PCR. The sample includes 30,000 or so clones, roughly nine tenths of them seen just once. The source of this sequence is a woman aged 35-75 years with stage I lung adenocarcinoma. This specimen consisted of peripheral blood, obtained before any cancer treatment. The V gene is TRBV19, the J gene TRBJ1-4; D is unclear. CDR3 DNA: TGTGCCAGTAGTCCCCTGGGGAGTCGTAATGAAAAACTGTTTTTT. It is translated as CASSPLGSRNEKLFF.